The entry below gives a single T cell receptor (beta chain) sequence along with its context. No antigen is known for it. These data are taken from a study of cytomegalovirus exposure and HLA in healthy donors. Study-wide findings and caveats: Sequencing likely caused a cluster of highly shared sequence variants. It was assumed in the presence/absence analyses that sequencing depth was roughly uniform across donors.

The primer mix had 60 Vbeta and 13 Jbeta primers. Sequencing used immunoSEQ multiplex PCR; TCRdb keeps in-frame clones, though not all of them. Here the sample table reports about 75,000 clones. The germline CDR1 and CDR2 sequences are SGHTA and FQGTGA. The junction had 0 bases not matched to a gene; V was cut back by 2 bases and J by 2 bases. This CDR3 spans 14 amino acids. The clonotype was recovered from a man aged 18 to 29 in good health and CMV-seropositive. V and J are TRBV7-3 and TRBJ2-5; 9 bases are shared with TRBD2. The sequencing input was PBMCs. CDR3 loop: CASSLAGGQETQYF. The CDR3 region has the DNA TGTGCCAGCAGCTTAGCGGGGGGGCAAGAGACCCAGTACTTC.